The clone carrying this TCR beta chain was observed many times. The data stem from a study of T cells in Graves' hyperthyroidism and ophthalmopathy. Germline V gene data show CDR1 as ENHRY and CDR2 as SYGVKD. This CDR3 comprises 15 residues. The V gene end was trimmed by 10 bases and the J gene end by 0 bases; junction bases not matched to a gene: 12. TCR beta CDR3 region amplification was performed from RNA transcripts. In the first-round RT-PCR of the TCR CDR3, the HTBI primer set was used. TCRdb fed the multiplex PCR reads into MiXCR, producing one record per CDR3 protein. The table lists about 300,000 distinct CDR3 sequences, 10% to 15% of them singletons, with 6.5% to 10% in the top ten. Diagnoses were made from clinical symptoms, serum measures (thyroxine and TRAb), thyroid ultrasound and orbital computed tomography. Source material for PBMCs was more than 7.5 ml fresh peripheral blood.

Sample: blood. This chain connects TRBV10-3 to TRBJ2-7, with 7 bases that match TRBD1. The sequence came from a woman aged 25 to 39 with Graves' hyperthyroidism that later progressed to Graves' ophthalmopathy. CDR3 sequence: CATKPRDSLSYEQYF. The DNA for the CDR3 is TGTGCCACGAAACCCCGGGACAGCCTCTCCTACGAGCAGTACTTC.